This note documents a single T cell receptor (beta chain) sequence. Its antigen is as yet unknown. This specimen includes other DNA sequences encoding the same CDR3. Sequenced by immunoSEQ multiplex PCR; TCRdb stores in-frame clones only, minus some. There are about 2 million clones in the sample; about 94% occur only once, and around 1.1% lies in the top ten. The data stem from a study of shared clonotypes between healthy human individuals. Study-wide context: Donors consisted of two women and a few men between 18 and 49. The study, taken as a whole, reports: Researchers found naive subsets generally carried larger estimated richness than memory subsets. It was observed that 5% to 6.5% of naive CD4 clonotypes were shared across a handful of donors.

Germline CDR1 reads SGDLS; CDR2 reads YYNGEE. The CDR3 runs 14 residues. Trimming shortened V by 0 bases and J by 3 bases, and 10 bases separated the two germline ends. CD45RO negativity and positive selection for CCR7 defined naive CD8 cells, a population that excluded terminally differentiated effector memory CD45RA+ cells. The source material was naive CD8+ T cells sorted from blood. The chain couples TRBV9 to TRBJ2-7, with D possibly matching TRBD2 (6 bases). This TCR was sampled from a man between 18 and 29 years old in good health. The CDR3 here is CASSVAAGSYEQYF. Here the CDR3 DNA reads TGTGCCAGCAGCGTAGCGGCCGGGAGCTACGAGCAGTACTTC.